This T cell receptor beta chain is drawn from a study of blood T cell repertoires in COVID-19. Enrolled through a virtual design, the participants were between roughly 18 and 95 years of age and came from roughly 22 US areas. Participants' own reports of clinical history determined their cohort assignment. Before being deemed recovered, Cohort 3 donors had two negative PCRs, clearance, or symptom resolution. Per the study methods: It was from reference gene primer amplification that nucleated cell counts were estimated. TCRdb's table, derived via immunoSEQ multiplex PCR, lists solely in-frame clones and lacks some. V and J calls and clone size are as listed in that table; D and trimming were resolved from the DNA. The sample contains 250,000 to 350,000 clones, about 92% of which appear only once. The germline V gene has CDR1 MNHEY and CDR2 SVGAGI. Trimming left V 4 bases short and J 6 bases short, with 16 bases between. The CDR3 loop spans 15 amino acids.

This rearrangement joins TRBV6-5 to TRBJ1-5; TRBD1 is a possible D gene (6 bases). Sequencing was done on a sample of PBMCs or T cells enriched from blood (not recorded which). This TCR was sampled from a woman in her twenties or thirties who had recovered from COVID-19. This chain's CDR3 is CASSSGPGASQPQHF. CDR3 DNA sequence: TGTGCCAGCAGTTCCGGGCCAGGGGCTAGTCAGCCCCAGCATTTT.